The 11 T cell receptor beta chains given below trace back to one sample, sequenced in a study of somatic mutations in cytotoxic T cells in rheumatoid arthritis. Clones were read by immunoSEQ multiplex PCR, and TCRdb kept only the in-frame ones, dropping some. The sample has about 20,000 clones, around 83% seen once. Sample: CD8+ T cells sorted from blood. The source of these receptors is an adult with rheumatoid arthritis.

The CDR3 DNA is TGTGCCAGCAGTGTTTACGGGCCGCGCGATGAGCAGTTCTTC. This sequence encodes CASSVYGPRDEQFF. The gene calls are TRBV6-1 and TRBJ2-1; D is unresolved. The CDR3 loop spans 14 amino acids. Germline CDR1 reads MNHNS; CDR2 reads SASEGT. V was clipped by 4 bases and J by 8 bases, with 15 bases between them.

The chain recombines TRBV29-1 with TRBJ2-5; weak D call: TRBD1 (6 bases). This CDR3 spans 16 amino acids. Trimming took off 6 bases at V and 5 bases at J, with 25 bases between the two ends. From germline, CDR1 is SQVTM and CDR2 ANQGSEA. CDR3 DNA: TGCAGCGTCGTCCCGGGACAAGGGGGAGCTGACGAGACCCAGTACTTC. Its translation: CSVVPGQGGADETQYF.

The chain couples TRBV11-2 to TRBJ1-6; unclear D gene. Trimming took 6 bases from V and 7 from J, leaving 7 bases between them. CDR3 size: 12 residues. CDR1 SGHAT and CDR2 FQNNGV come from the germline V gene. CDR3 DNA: TGTGCCAGCAGACAACCAAATTCACCCCTCCACTTT. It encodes CASRQPNSPLHF. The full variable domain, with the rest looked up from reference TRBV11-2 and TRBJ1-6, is EAGVAQSPRYKIIEKRQSVAFWCNPISGHATLYWYQQILGQGPKLLIQFQNNGVVDDSQLPKDRFSAERLKGVDSTLKIQPAKLEDSAVYLCASRQPNSPLHFGNGTRLTVT.

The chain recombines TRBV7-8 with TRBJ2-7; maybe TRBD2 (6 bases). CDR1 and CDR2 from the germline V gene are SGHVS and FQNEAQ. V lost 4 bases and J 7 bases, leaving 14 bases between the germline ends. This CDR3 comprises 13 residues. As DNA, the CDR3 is TGTGCCAGCAGCTGGGGGACTGGGAGGGAGCAGTACGTC. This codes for CASSWGTGREQYV.

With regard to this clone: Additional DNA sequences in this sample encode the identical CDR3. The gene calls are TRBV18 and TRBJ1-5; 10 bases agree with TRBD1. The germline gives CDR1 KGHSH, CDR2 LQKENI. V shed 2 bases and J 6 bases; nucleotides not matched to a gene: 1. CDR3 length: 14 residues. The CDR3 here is CASSPGQGGQPQHF. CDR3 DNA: TGTGCCAGCTCACCAGGACAGGGGGGTCAGCCCCAGCATTTT.

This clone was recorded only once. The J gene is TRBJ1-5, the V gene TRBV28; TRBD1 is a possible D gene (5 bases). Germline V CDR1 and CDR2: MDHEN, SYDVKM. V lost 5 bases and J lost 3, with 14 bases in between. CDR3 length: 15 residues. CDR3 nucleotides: TGTGCCAGCAGTCTCTACACAGGTTTCAATCAGCCCCAGCATTTT. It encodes CASSLYTGFNQPQHF.

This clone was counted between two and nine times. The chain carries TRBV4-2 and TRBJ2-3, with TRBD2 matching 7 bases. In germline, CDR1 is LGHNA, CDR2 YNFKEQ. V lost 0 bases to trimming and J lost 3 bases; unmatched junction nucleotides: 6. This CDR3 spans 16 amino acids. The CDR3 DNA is TGTGCCAGCAGCCAAGATTGGGCTAGCGGTACAGATACGCAGTATTTT. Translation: CASSQDWASGTDTQYF.

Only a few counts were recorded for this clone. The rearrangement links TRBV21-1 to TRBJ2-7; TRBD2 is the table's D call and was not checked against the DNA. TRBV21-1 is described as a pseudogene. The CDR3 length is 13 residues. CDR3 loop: CASSNTGDYEQYV. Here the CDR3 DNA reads TGTGCCAGCAGCAATACGGGGGACTACGAGCAGTACGTC.

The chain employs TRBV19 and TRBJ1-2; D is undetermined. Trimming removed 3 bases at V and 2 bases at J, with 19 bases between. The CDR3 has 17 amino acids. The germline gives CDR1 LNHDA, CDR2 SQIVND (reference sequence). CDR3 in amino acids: CASSIRANLQINYGYTF. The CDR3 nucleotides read TGTGCCAGTAGTATTAGGGCGAACCTCCAGATAAACTATGGCTACACCTTC.

This chain's CDR3 is CATDSGGGQPQHF. CDR3 in DNA: TGTGCCACCGACAGTGGGGGTGGGCAGCCCCAGCATTTT. The rearrangement uses TRBV2 and TRBJ1-5, with a weak D call TRBD1 (5 bases). Germline V gene sequence: CDR1 SNHLY, CDR2 FYNNEI. The CDR3 has 13 amino acids. Trimming cost V 10 bases and J 7 bases, with 17 bases left between them.

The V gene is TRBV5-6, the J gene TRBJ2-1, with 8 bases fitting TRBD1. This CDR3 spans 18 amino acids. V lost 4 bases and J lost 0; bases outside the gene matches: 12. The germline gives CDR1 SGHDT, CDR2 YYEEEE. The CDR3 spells CASSGQGDGDSSYNEQFF. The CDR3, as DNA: TGTGCCAGCAGCGGACAGGGTGATGGCGATAGCTCCTACAATGAGCAGTTCTTC.